This paragraph covers one T cell receptor (beta chain) sequence. Per the germline V gene, CDR1 is SQVTM and CDR2 is ANQGSEA. V lost 7 bases to trimming and J lost 4 bases, with 11 bases between them. This CDR3 is built from 12 residues. This record belongs to a study of shared clonotypes between healthy human individuals. CD45RO negativity and positive selection for CCR7 defined naive CD8 cells, a population that excluded terminally differentiated effector memory CD45RA+ cells. Method: immunoSEQ multiplex PCR; TCRdb's copy keeps in-frame clones and lacks some. The data show millions of clones, approximately 94% seen once.

The origin of this receptor is a young man in good health. The sequencing input was naive CD8+ T cells sorted from blood. V usage is TRBV29-1 and J usage is TRBJ2-1; D possibly corresponds to TRBD1 (5 bases). The CDR3 protein is CSESRDYNEQFF. CDR3 nucleotides: TGCAGCGAATCCAGGGATTACAATGAGCAGTTCTTC.